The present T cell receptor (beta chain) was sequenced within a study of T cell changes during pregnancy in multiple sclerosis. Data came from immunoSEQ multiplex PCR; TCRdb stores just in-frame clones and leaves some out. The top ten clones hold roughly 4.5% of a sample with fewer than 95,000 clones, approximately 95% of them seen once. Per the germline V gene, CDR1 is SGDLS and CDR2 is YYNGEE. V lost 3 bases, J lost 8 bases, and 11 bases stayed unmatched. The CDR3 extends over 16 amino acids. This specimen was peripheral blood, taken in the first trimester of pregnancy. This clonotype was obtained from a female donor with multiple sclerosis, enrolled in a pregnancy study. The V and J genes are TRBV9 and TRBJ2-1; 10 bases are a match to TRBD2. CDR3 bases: TGTGCCAGCAGCGACTCCGGCCTAGCGGGGGACGATGAGCAGTTCTTC. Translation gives CASSDSGLAGDDEQFF.